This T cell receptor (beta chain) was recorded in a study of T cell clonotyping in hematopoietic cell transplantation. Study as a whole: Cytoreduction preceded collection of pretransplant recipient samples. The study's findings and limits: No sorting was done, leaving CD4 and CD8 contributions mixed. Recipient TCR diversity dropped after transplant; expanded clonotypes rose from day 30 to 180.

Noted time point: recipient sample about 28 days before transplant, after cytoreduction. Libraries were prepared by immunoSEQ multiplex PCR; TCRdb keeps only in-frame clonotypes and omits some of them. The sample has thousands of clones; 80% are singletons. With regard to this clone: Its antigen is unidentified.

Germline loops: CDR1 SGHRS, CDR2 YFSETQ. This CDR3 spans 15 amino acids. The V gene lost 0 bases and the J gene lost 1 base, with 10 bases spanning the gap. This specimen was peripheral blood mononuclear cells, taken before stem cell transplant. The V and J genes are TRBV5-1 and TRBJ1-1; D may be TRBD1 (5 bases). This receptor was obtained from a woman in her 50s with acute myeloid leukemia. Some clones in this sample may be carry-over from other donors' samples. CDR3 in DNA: TGCGCCAGCAGCTTGGAAATCGGGGCGAACACTGAAGCTTTCTTT. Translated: CASSLEIGANTEAFF.